The 15 T cell receptor beta chains below come from one sample, sequenced in a study of CD8 T cells in ankylosing spondylitis. General study results and limits: There was a TCR beta motif, made of several highly homologous variants, that appeared characteristic of ankylosing spondylitis blood.

No antigen has been assigned to these receptors. Each CDR3 protein gets one entry after TCRdb re-called the 5' RACE reads with MiXCR. The sample includes some 220,000 distinct CDR3 sequences, approximately 7.3% of them seen just once. Sample: blood, either unsorted or a sorted T cell fraction (not recorded which). The source is a male donor with ankylosing spondylitis.

This clonotype came up many times. The genes are TRBV29-1 and TRBJ2-3; D remains unclear. Germline V lookup: CDR1 SQVTM, CDR2 ANQGSEA. The CDR3 loop spans 10 amino acids. V was pared by 3 bases and J by 11 bases, with 9 bases between. The CDR3 bases are TGCAGCGTTGAGAAGGGTTGGCAGTATTTT. This encodes CSVEKGWQYF.

This clonotype was detected many times. The chain joins TRBV7-2 to TRBJ2-7; D is possibly TRBD2 (6 bases). This CDR3 comprises 13 residues. The ends were cut back, 5 bases at V and 4 bases at J, with 12 bases in the middle. Germline CDR1 is SGHTA and CDR2 is FQGNSA. The CDR3 sequence: CASSAAGPYEQYF. The CDR3 region has the DNA TGTGCCAGCAGCGCGGCGGGGCCTTACGAGCAGTACTTC.

This clonotype was counted at least ten times. The chain carries TRBV2 and TRBJ1-1, with 8 bases matching TRBD1. V shed 8 bases, J shed 1 base, and the junction held 3 bases outside the gene matches. The CDR3 sequence is 13 residues long. Germline lookup yields CDR1 SNHLY and CDR2 FYNNEI. The CDR3 nucleotides are TGTGCCAGCGACAGGGGCTCGAACACTGAAGCTTTCTTT. It codes for CASDRGSNTEAFF.

A few counts support this clonotype. The gene calls are TRBV5-1 and TRBJ2-7; 8 nucleotides line up with TRBD1. This CDR3 spans 13 amino acids. After removal of 6 bases from V and 5 bases from J, the junction contained 7 bases not matched to a gene. Germline CDR1 SGHRS, CDR2 YFSETQ. Written as DNA, the CDR3 is TGCGCCAGCACCCCGGACAGGGCCCACGAGCAGTACTTC. Encoded protein: CASTPDRAHEQYF.

This clonotype was observed many times. V gene TRBV6-1 combines with J gene TRBJ2-7, with D perhaps TRBD1 or TRBD2 (6 bases each). The V gene's germline CDR1 is MNHNS and CDR2 SASEGT. Trimming took 7 bases from V and 3 from J, leaving 16 bases between them. CDR3 length equals 14 residues. CDR3 sequence (DNA): TGTGCCAGCACCCTAGGGGGGATCGGCTACGAGCAGTACTTC. It translates to CASTLGGIGYEQYF.

A few counts support this clonotype. This chain uses TRBV9 with TRBJ2-1; D remains unclear. This CDR3 has 15 amino acids. V was clipped by 2 bases and J by 0 bases, with 9 bases between them. Germline CDR1 and CDR2: SGDLS and YYNGEE. The CDR3 sequence: CASSVAHSSYNEQFF. In DNA form, the CDR3 reads TGTGCCAGCAGCGTGGCACATAGCTCCTACAATGAGCAGTTCTTC.

V usage is TRBV6-4 and J usage is TRBJ2-2; 9 positions match TRBD2. The V segment lost 3 bases and the J segment 5 bases; nucleotides outside the gene matches: 7. The germline V gene has CDR1 MRHNA and CDR2 SNTAGT. This CDR3 has 16 amino acids. CDR3 residues: CASSEEREVGTGELFF. The CDR3 bases are TGTGCCAGCAGTGAAGAGCGGGAGGTCGGGACCGGGGAGCTGTTTTTT.

This clonotype was seen repeatedly, ten times or more. The rearrangement joins TRBV6-5 to TRBJ2-7, with TRBD1 matching over 8 bases. The CDR3 extends over 13 amino acids. Germline V CDR1 and CDR2: MNHEY, SVGAGI. J was trimmed by 3 bases and V by 3 bases; bases with no gene match: 1. The DNA for the CDR3 is TGTGCCAGCAGTTATGACAGGGGCTACGAGCAGTACTTC. It is translated as CASSYDRGYEQYF.

This clonotype occurred many times. This chain links TRBV5-1 with TRBJ2-3; tentatively, D is TRBD1 or TRBD2 (5 bases each). Trimming left V 0 bases short and J 1 base short, with 15 bases between. CDR3 length equals 17 residues. Germline CDR1 and CDR2: SGHRS and YFSETQ. The CDR3 here is CASSLAPGSKRTDTQYF. CDR3 coding DNA: TGCGCCAGCAGCTTGGCCCCAGGGAGTAAACGCACAGATACGCAGTATTTT. The whole variable domain, filled in from reference TRBV5-1 and TRBJ2-3, reads KAGVTQTPRYLIKTRGQQVTLSCSPISGHRSVSWYQQTPGQGLQFLFEYFSETQRNKGNFPGRFSGRQFSNSRSEMNVSTLELGDSALYLCASSLAPGSKRTDTQYFGPGTRLTVL.

The sample holds many counts of this clonotype. This CDR3 reads CASSRDRLISGNTIYF. The CDR3 DNA sequence: TGTGCCAGCAGCAGGGACAGGCTCATCTCTGGAAACACCATATATTTT. V usage is TRBV21-1 and J usage is TRBJ1-3; no DNA check was done on the table's D call, TRBD1. TRBV21-1 represents a pseudogene. The CDR3 covers 16 residues.

This clonotype was seen many times. The chain uses TRBV7-9 and TRBJ1-5, with D uncertain. Per the germline V gene, CDR1 is SEHNR and CDR2 is FQNEAQ (reference sequence). The CDR3 runs 14 residues. Between the trimmed V and J ends, which lost 1 base and 9 bases, there was a span of 13 bases. CDR3 coding DNA: TGTGCCAGCAGCTTAGAGGGCAGCCAAGCGCCCCAGCATTTT. Amino acids: CASSLEGSQAPQHF.

This clonotype was seen a handful of times. This rearrangement joins TRBV3-1 to TRBJ1-5; the match to TRBD1 covers 7 bases. The CDR3 is 17 amino acids. In germline, CDR1 is LGHDT, CDR2 YNNKEL (reference sequence). The junction had 9 bases not matched to a gene; V was cut back by 4 bases and J by 0 bases. In DNA, the CDR3 is TGTGCCAGCAGCCTAATGGGGACAGAAGATAGCAATCAGCCCCAGCATTTT. Translation gives CASSLMGTEDSNQPQHF.

V and J are TRBV9 and TRBJ2-2, with 9 positions matching TRBD2. CDR3 length: 21 residues. CDR1 SGDLS and CDR2 YYNGEE come from the germline V gene. V lost 4 bases to trimming and J lost 1 base; unmatched junction nucleotides: 20. The CDR3 sequence is CASSPRPSGVWRGGNTGELFF. The CDR3 region has the DNA TGTGCCAGCAGCCCCCGCCCTTCTGGGGTGTGGCGGGGGGGGAACACCGGGGAGCTGTTTTTT.

The chain is built from TRBV12-3 or TRBV12-4 and TRBJ1-5; 9 positions match TRBD1. Unmatched junction bases numbered 12, after V lost 4 bases and J lost 2 bases. This CDR3 contains 18 residues. CDR3 amino acids: CASSYRDRVQVGNQPQHF. CDR3 DNA: TGTGCCAGCAGTTATCGGGACAGGGTACAGGTCGGCAATCAGCCCCAGCATTTT.

In this sample, this clonotype turned up many times. This chain joins TRBV28 and TRBJ1-5; D call uncertain. The V end was cut by 5 bases, the J end by 2 bases, with 10 bases between. The CDR3 has 14 amino acids. Germline CDR1 and CDR2: MDHEN and SYDVKM. The CDR3 region has the DNA TGTGCCAGCAGTATTAATTCAGGCAATCAGCCCCAGCATTTT. Translation: CASSINSGNQPQHF.